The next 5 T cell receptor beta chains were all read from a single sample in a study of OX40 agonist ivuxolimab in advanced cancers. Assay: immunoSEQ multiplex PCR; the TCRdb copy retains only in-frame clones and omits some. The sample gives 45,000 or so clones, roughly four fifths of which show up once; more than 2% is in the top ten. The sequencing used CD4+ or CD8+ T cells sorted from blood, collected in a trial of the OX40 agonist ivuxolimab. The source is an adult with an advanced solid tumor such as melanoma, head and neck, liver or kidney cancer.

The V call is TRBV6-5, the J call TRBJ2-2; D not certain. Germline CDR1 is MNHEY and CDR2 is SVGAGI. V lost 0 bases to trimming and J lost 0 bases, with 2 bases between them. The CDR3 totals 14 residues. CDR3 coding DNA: TGTGCCAGCAGTTACTCTCCGAACACCGGGGAGCTGTTTTTT. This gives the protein CASSYSPNTGELFF.

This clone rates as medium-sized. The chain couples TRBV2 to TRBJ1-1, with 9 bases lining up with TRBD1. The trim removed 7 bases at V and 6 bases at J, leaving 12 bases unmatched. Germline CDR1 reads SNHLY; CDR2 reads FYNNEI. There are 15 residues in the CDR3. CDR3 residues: CASTPGTGSVAEAFF. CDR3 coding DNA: TGTGCCAGCACTCCCGGGACAGGGTCGGTAGCTGAAGCTTTCTTT.

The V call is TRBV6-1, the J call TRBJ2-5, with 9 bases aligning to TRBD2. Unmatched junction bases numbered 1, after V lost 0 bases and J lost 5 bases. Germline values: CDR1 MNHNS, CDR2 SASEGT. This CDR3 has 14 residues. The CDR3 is CASSEALAGETQYF. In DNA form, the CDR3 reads TGTGCCAGCAGTGAAGCCCTAGCGGGGGAGACCCAGTACTTC.

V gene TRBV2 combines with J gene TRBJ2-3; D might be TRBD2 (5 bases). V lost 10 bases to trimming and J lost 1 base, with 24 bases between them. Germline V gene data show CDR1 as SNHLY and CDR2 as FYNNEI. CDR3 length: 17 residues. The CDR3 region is CATPEADPYGGTDTQYF. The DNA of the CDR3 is TGTGCCACCCCGGAGGCGGACCCCTATGGGGGCACAGATACGCAGTATTTT.

For the CDR3, the DNA is TGTGCCAGCCGATTCAGCCCGGGCACAGATACGCAGTATTTT. Its translation: CASRFSPGTDTQYF. This sequence joins TRBV2 and TRBJ2-3; D gene uncertain. The V and J ends lost 8 bases and 1 base respectively, with 13 bases between them. CDR3 length: 14 amino acids. Per germline, CDR1 SNHLY and CDR2 FYNNEI.